These 14 T cell receptor beta chains originate from one sample sequenced in a study of cytomegalovirus exposure and HLA in healthy donors. Primers for the PCR totalled 60 Vbeta and 13 Jbeta. TCRdb keeps only in-frame clones here, not all; method: immunoSEQ multiplex PCR. The profile shows around 120,000 clones, 60% to 85% of them singletons. Sequenced material: PBMCs. These receptors came from a woman aged 40 to 49 in good health and CMV-seropositive.

The V call is TRBV15, the J call TRBJ1-2; 8 nucleotides match TRBD1. Germline-derived CDR1 and CDR2 are LNHNV and YYDKDF (reference sequence). V shed 5 bases, J shed 8 bases, and the junction held 7 bases outside the gene matches. This CDR3 region has 13 residues. Here the CDR3 DNA reads TGTGCCACCAGCCCTGACAGGGGAAGAGGCTACACCTTC. Residues: CATSPDRGRGYTF.

The rearrangement links TRBV6-1 to TRBJ2-7, with 8 bases identical to TRBD1. Germline CDR1 and CDR2: MNHNS and SASEGT. Losses at the gene ends were 3 bases for V and 0 bases for J; bases not matched to a gene: 4. The CDR3 runs to 15 residues. The CDR3 sequence is CASSDRGQVSYEQYF. The CDR3 bases are TGTGCCAGCAGTGACCGGGGACAGGTCTCCTACGAGCAGTACTTC.

The chain is built from TRBV29-1 and TRBJ2-1, with TRBD2 matching over 14 bases. V lost 5 bases and J lost 8; bases outside the gene matches: 8. Germline loops: CDR1 SQVTM, CDR2 ANQGSEA. The CDR3 runs 15 residues. CDR3 loop: CSVLGTSGRGDEQFF. The CDR3 DNA reads as TGCAGCGTTTTGGGGACTAGCGGGAGAGGCGATGAGCAGTTCTTC.

The chain uses TRBV2 and TRBJ2-7; 7 bases fit TRBD1. The ends lost 0 bases at V and 7 bases at J; junction bases unmatched: 6. CDR1 is SNHLY and CDR2 is FYNNEI in the germline V gene. The CDR3 length is 14 residues. CDR3 coding DNA: TGTGCCAGCAGTGAAGCAAAGGGGGCGCGTGAGCAGTACTTC. This encodes CASSEAKGAREQYF.

The V and J genes are TRBV30 and TRBJ2-3; D may be TRBD1 (6 bases). The CDR3 spans 13 residues. The V and J ends lost 1 base and 12 bases respectively, with 17 bases between them. The V gene's germline CDR1 is GTSNPN and CDR2 SVGIG (reference sequence). CDR3 residues: CAWSGQWGTPQYF. The DNA for the CDR3 is TGTGCCTGGAGTGGCCAGTGGGGGACACCACAGTATTTT.

This clone was detected only once. The genes are TRBV19 and TRBJ1-6; D gene uncertain. This CDR3 is 15 amino acids long. Germline V gene data show CDR1 as LNHDA and CDR2 as SQIVND (reference sequence). Trimming took off 6 bases at V and 6 bases at J, with 15 bases between the two ends. CDR3 residues: CASRREGEFNSPLHF. Here the CDR3 DNA reads TGTGCCAGTAGGAGAGAGGGCGAATTTAATTCACCCCTCCACTTT.

The rearrangement uses TRBV2 and TRBJ2-5, with a weak D call TRBD2 (6 bases). This CDR3 region has 18 residues. The germline V and J ends were trimmed by 3 bases and 4 bases, with 24 bases remaining between them. Per the germline V gene, CDR1 is SNHLY and CDR2 is FYNNEI. The CDR3 here is CASSDKGLTRIGLETQYF. The CDR3 coding sequence is TGTGCCAGCAGTGATAAAGGACTAACCCGAATAGGTTTAGAGACCCAGTACTTC. Full variable domain (remainder filled in from reference TRBV2 and TRBJ2-5): EPEVTQTPSHQVTQMGQEVILRCVPISNHLYFYWYRQILGQKVEFLVSFYNNEISEKSEIFDDQFSVERPDGSNFTLKIRSTKLEDSAMYFCASSDKGLTRIGLETQYFGPGTRLLVL.

This chain joins TRBV5-1 and TRBJ2-2; D might be TRBD1 (5 bases). This CDR3 spans 13 amino acids. V was pared by 6 bases and J by 6 bases, with 12 bases between. CDR1 SGHRS and CDR2 YFSETQ come from the germline V gene. DNA of the CDR3: TGCGCCAGCAAGATGACAGTCGCCGGGGAGCTGTTTTTT. This sequence encodes CASKMTVAGELFF.

The rearrangement uses TRBV7-2 and TRBJ2-5; 12 bases are a match to TRBD2. Germline CDR1 reads SGHTA; CDR2 reads FQGNSA. CDR3 size: 14 residues. Unmatched junction bases numbered 6, after V lost 4 bases and J lost 9 bases. The CDR3 loop reads CASSSSSGREAQYF. In DNA, the CDR3 is TGTGCCAGCAGCTCATCTAGCGGGAGGGAGGCCCAGTACTTC.

Regarding this clone: The same CDR3 is also encoded by other DNA sequences in this sample. The rearrangement uses TRBV30 and TRBJ1-3; D is unresolved. V dropped 1 base and J dropped 9 bases, with 10 bases sitting between them. Germline V gene sequence: CDR1 GTSNPN, CDR2 SVGIG (reference sequence). This CDR3 contains 12 residues. The CDR3 DNA is TGTGCCTGGAGTGGGTCCGCGCGCACCATATATTTT. It translates to CAWSGSARTIYF.

This sequence joins TRBV10-3 and TRBJ2-3; 9 bases are shared with TRBD2. This CDR3 has 15 amino acids. The junction had 4 bases not matched to a gene; V was cut back by 6 bases and J by 0 bases. Germline V gene data show CDR1 as ENHRY and CDR2 as SYGVKD. CDR3 sequence: CAISRLAVSTDTQYF. In DNA, the CDR3 is TGTGCCATCAGCCGACTAGCGGTTAGCACAGATACGCAGTATTTT.

This chain connects TRBV9 to TRBJ1-6, with D perhaps TRBD1 (5 bases). Germline values: CDR1 SGDLS, CDR2 YYNGEE. This CDR3 has 15 amino acids. With 6 bases removed from V and 8 bases from J, the gap between germline ends came to 18 bases. The CDR3 DNA follows: TGTGCCAGCACCCAATCCACAGGAAATGATTCACCCCTCCACTTT. It specifies CASTQSTGNDSPLHF.

This chain uses TRBV2 with TRBJ1-2; the D is unclear. CDR3 size: 12 residues. V was shortened by 8 bases and J by 4 bases, with 11 bases between the two germline ends. The germline V gene has CDR1 SNHLY and CDR2 FYNNEI. This CDR3 reads CASSSELYGYTF. The CDR3 DNA is TGTGCCAGCTCATCTGAGCTCTATGGCTACACCTTC.

The chain couples TRBV5-1 to TRBJ1-5; 9 bases match TRBD1. J lost 7 bases, V lost 2 bases, and 4 bases had no gene match. The CDR3 length is 14 residues. Germline lookup yields CDR1 SGHRS and CDR2 YFSETQ. The CDR3 protein is CASSLQGAGQPQHF. Written as DNA, the CDR3 is TGCGCCAGCAGCTTACAGGGGGCCGGGCAGCCCCAGCATTTT.